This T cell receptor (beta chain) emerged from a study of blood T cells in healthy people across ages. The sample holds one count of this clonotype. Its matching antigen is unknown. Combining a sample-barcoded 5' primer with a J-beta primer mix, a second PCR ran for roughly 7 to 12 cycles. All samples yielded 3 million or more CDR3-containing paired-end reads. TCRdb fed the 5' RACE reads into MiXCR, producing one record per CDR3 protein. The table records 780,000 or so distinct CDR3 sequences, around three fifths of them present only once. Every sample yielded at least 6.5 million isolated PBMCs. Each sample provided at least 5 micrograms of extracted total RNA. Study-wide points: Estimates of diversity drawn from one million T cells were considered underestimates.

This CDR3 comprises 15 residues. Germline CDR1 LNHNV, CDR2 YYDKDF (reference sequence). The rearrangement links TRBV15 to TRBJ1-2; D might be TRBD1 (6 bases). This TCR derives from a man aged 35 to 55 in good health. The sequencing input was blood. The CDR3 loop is CVIPLEGDGNYGYTF. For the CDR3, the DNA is TGTGTCATTCCCCTCGAGGGGGACGGCAACTATGGCTACACCTTC.